Shown below are 31 T cell receptor beta chains from a single sample sequenced in a study of cytomegalovirus exposure and HLA in healthy donors. With 60 Vbeta and 13 Jbeta primers, the PCR was carried out. TCRdb's table, derived via immunoSEQ multiplex PCR, lists solely in-frame clones and lacks some. The data contain 150,000 to 200,000 clones, roughly 85% of them seen just once; the ten biggest clones take up nearly 8.5%. The sequencing input was PBMCs. These receptors came from a male donor in good health and CMV-seropositive.

This rearrangement joins TRBV5-1 to TRBJ1-1; 7 positions agree with TRBD1. The CDR3 has 15 amino acids. Germline V gene data show CDR1 as SGHRS and CDR2 as YFSETQ. V was pared by 2 bases and J by 11 bases, with 15 bases of the junction left unmatched. CDR3 protein: CASSLSGTVTAEAFF. The CDR3 DNA reads TGCGCCAGCAGCTTATCCGGGACAGTAACCGCGGAGGCTTTCTTT.

The chain joins TRBV29-1 to TRBJ2-1; TRBD2 matches at 11 bases. After removal of 1 base from V and 4 bases from J, the junction contained 6 bases not matched to a gene. Germline CDR1 reads SQVTM; CDR2 reads ANQGSEA. The CDR3 runs 16 residues. CDR3 sequence: CSVEGGTSGRYNEQFF. The CDR3, as DNA: TGCAGCGTTGAAGGGGGGACTAGCGGCAGGTACAATGAGCAGTTCTTC.

The rearrangement links TRBV28 to TRBJ2-5; 10 bases are shared with TRBD1. The DNA end lines up better with TRBJ2-7; the J call may be wrong. The CDR3 has 15 residues. Germline-derived CDR1 and CDR2 are MDHEN and SYDVKM. The chain's CDR3 is CASSSPGTGVDEQYF. In DNA, the CDR3 is TGTGCCAGCAGTTCACCCGGGACAGGGGTCGACGAGCAGTACTTC.

The chain recombines TRBV19 with TRBJ2-7, with D uncertain. Germline values: CDR1 LNHDA, CDR2 SQIVND (reference sequence). V dropped 3 bases and J dropped 0 bases, with 6 bases sitting between them. The length of the CDR3 is 13 residues. The CDR3 DNA reads TGTGCCAGTAGTATCGTCCTCTCCTACGAGCAGTACTTC. Its protein is CASSIVLSYEQYF.

V usage is TRBV4-1 and J usage is TRBJ1-2; D not resolved. This CDR3 has 16 amino acids. V was shortened by 4 bases and J by 7 bases, with 22 bases between the two germline ends. From germline, CDR1 is MGHRA and CDR2 YSYEKL. The CDR3 coding sequence is TGCGCCAGCAGCCCAACAATGGCGGGCGTCAGTCCTGGCTACACCTTC. Residues: CASSPTMAGVSPGYTF.

The chain uses TRBV5-1 and TRBJ2-1, with 8 bases aligning to TRBD2. Losses at the gene ends were 2 bases for V and 9 bases for J; bases not matched to a gene: 10. Germline V CDR1 and CDR2: SGHRS, YFSETQ. CDR3 length equals 15 residues. The CDR3 region has the DNA TGCGCCAGCAGCTTTTCGGGTAGCGGGAACGTTGAGCAGTTCTTC. It encodes CASSFSGSGNVEQFF.

V gene TRBV11-2 combines with J gene TRBJ2-6; weak D call: TRBD2 (6 bases). Germline-derived CDR1 and CDR2 are SGHAT and FQNNGV. The CDR3 covers 19 residues. Trimming stripped 4 bases from V and 0 bases from J, with 19 bases between. In DNA form, the CDR3 reads TGTGCCAGCAGCTCGTTACTAGCTCCCCGCGTCTCTGGGGCCAACGTCCTGACTTTC. Its translation is CASSSLLAPRVSGANVLTF.

This clone turned up a few times. The CDR3 sequence is CASSRAGGNYGYTF. CDR3 DNA sequence: TGTGCCAGCAGCCGCGCCGGGGGTAACTATGGCTACACCTTC. J is TRBJ1-2 and V is TRBV11-2, with D perhaps matching TRBD1 (5 bases). Trimming pared 5 bases from V and 1 base from J, leaving 11 bases between. This CDR3 comprises 14 residues. The V gene's germline CDR1 is SGHAT and CDR2 FQNNGV.

The chain recombines TRBV2 with TRBJ1-5, with D perhaps TRBD1 (6 bases). CDR1 and CDR2 from the germline V gene are SNHLY and FYNNEI. The CDR3 loop spans 12 amino acids. V was cut by 6 bases and J by 7 bases, with 10 bases left in between. The CDR3 region has the DNA TGTGCCAGCAGGGCCACAGGGCAGCCCCAGCATTTT. Its protein product is CASRATGQPQHF. Full variable domain (outside the CDR3, taken from reference TRBV2 and TRBJ1-5): EPEVTQTPSHQVTQMGQEVILRCVPISNHLYFYWYRQILGQKVEFLVSFYNNEISEKSEIFDDQFSVERPDGSNFTLKIRSTKLEDSAMYFCASRATGQPQHFGDGTRLSIL.

This clone was observed a single time. The CDR3 bases are TGCGCCAGCAGCCAAGTTGGCGGATCCACAGATACGCAGTATTTT. Translation: CASSQVGGSTDTQYF. This chain connects TRBV4-3 to TRBJ2-3; D is uncertain. Germline loops: CDR1 LGHNA, CDR2 YSLEER. The CDR3 length is 15 residues. Trimming removed 1 base at V and 2 bases at J, with 10 bases between.

The table lists this clone with a few counts. This chain connects TRBV15 to TRBJ2-3; 10 positions match TRBD2. The CDR3 spans 17 residues. Germline loops: CDR1 LNHNV, CDR2 YYDKDF (reference sequence). The ends lost 1 base at V and 4 bases at J; junction bases unmatched: 8. The chain's CDR3 is CATSRVRSSGRADTQYF. In nucleotides, the CDR3 is TGTGCCACCAGCAGAGTCCGGTCAAGCGGGAGGGCAGATACGCAGTATTTT.

There are a few counts of this clone. This sequence joins TRBV2 and TRBJ1-2; no clear D. Trimming removed 6 bases at V and 4 bases at J, with 21 bases between. CDR1 SNHLY and CDR2 FYNNEI come from the germline V gene. The CDR3 contains 16 residues. As DNA, the CDR3 is TGTGCCAGCAGGCGATCTTTTATTCGCGAGCCCTATGGCTACACCTTC. Its protein is CASRRSFIREPYGYTF.

On this clone itself: Other DNA sequences in the sample encode the same CDR3. The V gene is TRBV7-6, the J gene TRBJ1-1; no firm D call. Germline lookup yields CDR1 SGHVS and CDR2 FNYEAQ. The CDR3 sequence is 13 residues long. V was clipped by 3 bases and J by 1 base, with 6 bases between them. CDR3 sequence: CASSLAGNTEAFF. CDR3 DNA: TGTGCCAGCAGCTTGGCAGGGAACACTGAAGCTTTCTTT.

This rearrangement joins TRBV6-5 to TRBJ1-1; D uncertain. Between the trimmed V and J ends, which lost 4 bases and 3 bases, there was a span of 12 bases. CDR1 and CDR2 (germline): MNHEY, SVGAGI. This CDR3 is 14 amino acids long. Written as DNA, the CDR3 is TGTGCCAGCAGTTTCTATCTTGAGGACACTGAAGCTTTCTTT. Protein sequence: CASSFYLEDTEAFF.

The V gene is TRBV7-2, the J gene TRBJ2-7; TRBD2 aligns across 8 bases. CDR1 is SGHTA and CDR2 is FQGNSA in the germline V gene. This CDR3 comprises 15 residues. After removal of 4 bases from V and 5 bases from J, the junction contained 10 bases not matched to a gene. CDR3 in amino acids: CASSSRTIAGNEQYF. DNA of the CDR3: TGTGCCAGCAGCTCCCGGACTATAGCGGGAAACGAGCAGTACTTC.

Turning to this clone: This specimen includes other DNA sequences encoding the same CDR3. The rearrangement joins TRBV11-2 to TRBJ2-1; no definite D call. The CDR3 is 12 residues long. The germline V and J ends were trimmed by 5 bases and 4 bases, with 6 bases remaining between them. Per the germline V gene, CDR1 is SGHAT and CDR2 is FQNNGV. CDR3 nucleotides: TGTGCCAGCAGCCCGTCTTACAATGAGCAGTTCTTC. It codes for CASSPSYNEQFF.

The genes are TRBV4-3 and TRBJ2-3, with 10 bases that match TRBD2. Unmatched junction bases numbered 6, after V lost 1 base and J lost 8 bases. The CDR3 length is 15 residues. Germline V gene lookup returns CDR1 LGHNA and CDR2 YSLEER. CDR3 region: CASSQVSSGGGTQYF. The CDR3 nucleotides are TGCGCCAGCAGCCAAGTTTCTAGCGGGGGCGGTACGCAGTATTTT.

This sequence joins TRBV4-3 and TRBJ1-2; tentatively, D is TRBD1 (5 bases). CDR3 length equals 15 residues. Looked up from germline, CDR1 is LGHNA and CDR2 is YSLEER. Trimming shortened V by 2 bases and J by 8 bases, and 18 bases separated the two germline ends. CDR3: CASSQSRGSQRGYTF. Written as DNA, the CDR3 is TGCGCCAGCAGCCAATCCCGGGGGAGCCAGAGGGGCTACACCTTC.

CDR3 in amino acids: CASSPEGMGLGTEAFF. The CDR3, as DNA: TGTGCCAGCTCACCAGAGGGAATGGGTTTAGGCACTGAAGCTTTCTTT. J is TRBJ1-1 and V is TRBV18; D remains ambiguous. The V gene lost 2 bases and the J gene lost 4 bases, with 17 bases spanning the gap. The CDR3 consists of 16 residues. Looked up from germline, CDR1 is KGHSH and CDR2 is LQKENI.

This sequence joins TRBV15 and TRBJ1-2, with 8 bases fitting TRBD1. From germline, CDR1 is LNHNV and CDR2 YYDKDF (reference sequence). Trimming at V came to 4 bases and at J to 7 bases, leaving 5 bases not matched to a gene. This CDR3 has 13 residues. This CDR3 is CATSTGGRGGYTF. The CDR3, as DNA: TGTGCCACCAGCACAGGGGGCCGGGGTGGCTACACCTTC. The full variable domain, its missing parts supplied by reference TRBV15 and TRBJ1-2, is DAMVIQNPRYQVTQFGKPVTLSCSQTLNHNVMYWYQQKSSQAPKLLFHYYDKDFNNEADTPDNFQSRRPNTSFCFLDIRSPGLGDTAMYLCATSTGGRGGYTFGSGTRLTVV.

The chain carries TRBV7-2 and TRBJ1-2; 8 nucleotides align to TRBD1. From germline, CDR1 is SGHTA and CDR2 FQGNSA. V dropped 5 bases and J dropped 2; count of bases not matched to a gene: 7. This CDR3 contains 15 residues. CDR3 region: CASSPGGDRNYGYTF. DNA of the CDR3: TGTGCCAGCAGCCCAGGGGGGGACAGGAACTATGGCTACACCTTC. The full variable domain, in which reference TRBV7-2 and TRBJ1-2 provide the parts outside the CDR3, is GAGVSQSPSNKVTEKGKDVELRCDPISGHTALYWYRQSLGQGLEFLIYFQGNSAPDKSGLPSDRFSAERTGGSVSTLTIQRTQQEDSAVYLCASSPGGDRNYGYTFGSGTRLTVV.

CDR3 nucleotide sequence: TGTGCCAGTAGACCCAGCGTGACCTCCTACGAGCAGTACTTC. This translates into CASRPSVTSYEQYF. The chain recombines TRBV19 with TRBJ2-5; no definite D call. Matching the DNA end better, TRBJ2-7 makes the J call doubtful. The germline V gene has CDR1 LNHDA and CDR2 SQIVND (reference sequence). The CDR3 contains 14 residues.

This chain connects TRBV7-8 to TRBJ2-1, with a possible D match to TRBD2 (6 bases). Germline V gene lookup returns CDR1 SGHVS and CDR2 FQNEAQ. CDR3 length: 14 residues. Trimming shortened V by 5 bases and J by 10 bases, and 18 bases separated the two germline ends. The CDR3 region has the DNA TGTGCCAGCAGCCGCAGGGTAGTGGAGGGAGAGCAGTTCTTC. Translating gives CASSRRVVEGEQFF. Complete variable domain (other parts from reference TRBV7-8 and TRBJ2-1): GAGVSQSPRYKVAKRGQDVALRCDPISGHVSLFWYQQALGQGPEFLTYFQNEAQLDKSGLPSDRFFAERPEGSVSTLKIQRTQQEDSAVYLCASSRRVVEGEQFFGPGTRLTVL.

V is TRBV25-1 and J is TRBJ1-3; a possible D gene is TRBD1 (6 bases). Per the germline V gene, CDR1 is MGHDK and CDR2 is SYGVNS. There are 14 residues in the CDR3. V gave up 9 bases and J gave up 0 bases, with 12 bases separating them. CDR3 DNA sequence: TGTGCCAGAGAACAGGGCACCTCTGGAAACACCATATATTTT. Translating gives CAREQGTSGNTIYF.

The CDR3 sequence is CASSSLNTIYF. The DNA of the CDR3 is TGTGCCAGCAGCTCACTTAACACCATATATTTT. This chain connects TRBV7-2 to TRBJ1-3; D not resolved. Per the germline V gene, CDR1 is SGHTA and CDR2 is FQGNSA. Trimming removed 4 bases at V and 7 bases at J, with 5 bases between. This CDR3 region has 11 residues. The full variable domain, with the rest looked up from reference TRBV7-2 and TRBJ1-3, is GAGVSQSPSNKVTEKGKDVELRCDPISGHTALYWYRQSLGQGLEFLIYFQGNSAPDKSGLPSDRFSAERTGGSVSTLTIQRTQQEDSAVYLCASSSLNTIYFGEGSWLTVV.

The gene calls are TRBV5-1 and TRBJ1-2, with 7 bases fitting TRBD1. Germline CDR1 SGHRS, CDR2 YFSETQ. The CDR3 runs to 15 residues. The ends lost 7 bases at V and 5 bases at J; junction bases unmatched: 14. The CDR3 protein is CASDDGRTGVYGYTF. CDR3 in DNA: TGCGCCAGCGACGACGGACGGACAGGTGTTTATGGCTACACCTTC.

The V gene is TRBV7-9, the J gene TRBJ2-7; 8 nucleotides agree with TRBD2. J gave up 5 bases and V 2 bases, and 2 bases lay outside the gene matches. The length of the CDR3 is 13 residues. Germline V CDR1 and CDR2: SEHNR, FQNEAQ (reference sequence). In DNA, the CDR3 is TGTGCCAGCAGCTTACACGGGAGGGACGAGCAGTACTTC. Amino acid sequence: CASSLHGRDEQYF.

V is TRBV18 and J is TRBJ1-1; D is ambiguous. Germline CDR1 KGHSH, CDR2 LQKENI. The V and J ends lost 3 bases and 1 base respectively, with 15 bases between them. The CDR3 runs to 16 residues. CDR3 residues: CASSPLEAGGNTEAFF. The CDR3 DNA reads TGTGCCAGCTCACCTTTAGAGGCCGGCGGGAACACTGAAGCTTTCTTT.

Worth noting for this clone: Other DNA sequences from this sample encode an identical CDR3 as well. This chain uses TRBV7-7 with TRBJ2-7; weak D call: TRBD2 (6 bases). Trimming removed 8 bases from V and 5 bases from J, with 16 bases in between. CDR1 SSHAT and CDR2 FNYEAQ come from the germline V gene (reference sequence). This CDR3 has 13 amino acids. CDR3 bases: TGTGCCAGCTCGAGTAGCGGAGGAGACGAGCAGTACTTC. Amino acids: CASSSSGGDEQYF.

The chain uses TRBV30 and TRBJ2-5, with TRBD1 as a possible D gene (5 bases). V lost 0 bases to trimming and J lost 4 bases, with 12 bases between them. The CDR3 is 14 amino acids. CDR1 GTSNPN and CDR2 SVGIG come from the germline V gene (reference sequence). In nucleotides, the CDR3 is TGTGCCTGGAGTGTAGGGGCGAATCGAGAGACCCAGTACTTC. Translated, it gives CAWSVGANRETQYF.

The chain uses TRBV28 and TRBJ2-7; TRBD1 matches 12 bases. This CDR3 is built from 17 residues. V shed 2 bases, J shed 5 bases, and the junction held 10 bases outside the gene matches. Germline V gene data show CDR1 as MDHEN and CDR2 as SYDVKM. CDR3 in DNA: TGTGCCAGCAGTTTAGATACCGGGACAGGGGGCGAAGACGAGCAGTACTTC. Its translation is CASSLDTGTGGEDEQYF.